This T cell receptor (beta chain) is from a study of blood T cell repertoires in COVID-19. Study in general: The United States, Italy and Spain provided the acute and convalescent COVID-19 samples. PBMCs, B-cell-depleted T cells, or T cells provided the cDNA or gDNA that made up the material.

This CDR3 spans 14 amino acids. V lost 3 bases, J lost 6 bases, and 7 bases stayed unmatched. Germline V gene lookup returns CDR1 SNHLY and CDR2 FYNNEI. This clone was picked up a small number of times. Authors' analysis steps: Amplification of reference gene primers provided the estimated nucleated cell counts. Profiling relied on immunoSEQ multiplex PCR, and the TCRdb table lists in-frame clones only, not all of them. The V and J calls and clone size were taken over from that table, and D and trimming were inferred from the DNA. The sample consists of 300,000 to 450,000 clones, around 84% of them appearing once.

The source is a woman aged 18 to 35 with acute or convalescent COVID-19. V and J are TRBV2 and TRBJ2-7, with 8 bases identical to TRBD1. The sequencing sample was made of peripheral blood. The CDR3 region is CASSDLGQGREQYF. CDR3 nucleotides: TGTGCCAGCAGTGACCTAGGACAGGGACGCGAGCAGTACTTC.